This note documents a single T cell receptor beta chain sequence. Other DNA variants within this sample encode the same CDR3. This CDR3 spans 13 amino acids. Trimming pared 3 bases from V and 3 bases from J, leaving 8 bases between. Germline CDR1 SEHNR, CDR2 FQNEAQ (reference sequence). The protocol was immunoSEQ multiplex PCR, while the TCRdb copy is restricted to in-frame clones and leaves out a portion. The profile covers over a million clones, with about 76% appearing a single time and about 1.4% taken by the ten largest. This entry is derived from a study of shared clonotypes between healthy human individuals.

Input material: memory CD4+ T cells sorted from blood. Noted subset: CD45RA-negative fraction. The V call is TRBV7-9, the J call TRBJ1-2; TRBD1 is a possible D gene (5 bases). The receptor was isolated from a man aged 18 to 29 in good health. The CDR3 sequence: CASSFRGDYGYTF. CDR3 DNA: TGTGCCAGCAGCTTTCGGGGGGACTATGGCTACACCTTC.